This T cell receptor beta chain was sequenced for a study of blood T cell repertoires in COVID-19 (TCRdb year 2020). With respect to the entire study: Samples covering the acute and convalescent phases of COVID-19 were provided by collaborators in the United States, Italy and Spain. The prospective study material was composed of cDNA or gDNA derived from T cells, B-cell-depleted T cells, or PBMCs. Subjects who had been exposed to COVID-19, were actively infected with it, or had recovered from it provided the deeply sampled blood TCRbeta repertoires that made up the dataset. The repertoires were made available in a free public database intended to serve as a resource for research on the immune response to SARS-CoV-2. Samples were obtained from the ongoing ImmuneRACE study (first 160 participants) and from about 1,300 subjects provided by 6 global collaborators. A de-identified subject ID, COVID-19 status, age in years and sex were almost always included in the sample metadata. Where available, HLA class I and class II types were taken from metadata supplied by the sample provider and were not determined by assay-based typing.

TCRbeta CDR3 regions were amplified from genomic DNA by means of the immunoSEQ Assay, a bias-controlled multiplex PCR. On the study's bioinformatics: Within the assay, amplification of reference gene primers was used to estimate how many nucleated cells each sample contained. To quantify the absolute abundance of each unique TCRbeta CDR3 rearrangement, sequence reads were collapsed and filtered. For each sample, productive Simpson clonality was calculated by taking the square root of Simpson's diversity index across productive rearrangements. Not all clones reach the TCRdb copy of this immuneACCESS table, which keeps in-frame sequences only. Checked studies attribute under half of the gap to unresolved V genes and leave the rest unexplained. The V and J calls and clone size come from that table; D and trimming were worked out from the DNA. The sample includes over 150,000 clones, with roughly nine tenths observed a single time. Around 0.55% of the sample belongs to the ten largest clones.

The paper's findings and limits, for the study overall: How much clinical and demographic metadata was included differed by source and by participant, and the metadata was provided uncurated.

Each collaborating institution followed its own protocols to collect whole blood in K2EDTA tubes. For TCRbeta analysis, collaborator samples were shipped as frozen whole blood, as isolated PBMCs, or as DNA extracted from either sample type. About this clone: This clone's antigen is unknown. Base qualities are missing; no much larger clone stands one base away.

Including cysteine and phenylalanine, the CDR3 has 13 amino acids. Kept here is only the CDR3 DNA, which spans 39 bases and is read in frame from base 1. From a lookup of the germline V gene, CDR1 and CDR2 are SGHVS and FQNEAQ. The germline ends are 11 bases apart after V is trimmed by 5 bases and J by 7 bases. Sequencing input: peripheral blood. This receptor was obtained from a man aged 45-65 years with acute or convalescent COVID-19. The chain is made from TRBV7-8 and TRBJ2-2; TRBD1 is a possible D gene, resting on 6 matching bases. The DNA is TGTGCCAGCAGCCGGGACAACCACGGGGAGCTGTTTTTT. Its translation reads: CASSRDNHGELFF.